This T cell receptor beta chain was retrieved from a study of T cell responses to AZD1222 COVID-19 vaccine. Study-wide findings and caveats: Every sample of the repertoires postdated the peak T cell response. Baseline seropositivity characterized only a handful of AZD1222 recipients.

The assay was immunoSEQ multiplex PCR, and TCRdb's table has in-frame clones only and misses some. This table holds about 150,000 clones, 90% found once. V shed 5 bases, J shed 7 bases, and the junction held 2 bases outside the gene matches. Per the germline V gene, CDR1 is SGHTA and CDR2 is FQGNSA. This CDR3 has 12 residues. A note on this clone: The antigen remains unidentified.

The specimen comprised peripheral blood, sampled on day 0 of AZD1222 vaccination. The clonotype comes from an adult in good health. This chain links TRBV7-2 with TRBJ2-1, with 7 bases matching TRBD2. This chain's CDR3 is CASSRGLNEQFF. The CDR3 DNA is TGTGCCAGCAGCAGGGGACTAAATGAGCAGTTCTTC.